This TCR beta chain was obtained from a study of blood T cell repertoires in COVID-19. Study details: There were acute and convalescent COVID-19 samples, and they came from the United States, Italy and Spain.

In the authors' workflow: Reference gene primer amplification gave nucleated cell count estimates. Generated by immunoSEQ multiplex PCR, the TCRdb table keeps only in-frame clones and is missing some. For V, J and clone size, that table is used; D and trimming come from the DNA. The data show 210,000 or so clones, over 80% seen once. V was pared by 1 base and J by 6 bases, with 13 bases between. CDR1 and CDR2 from the germline V gene are SGHTA and FQGNSA. The CDR3 sequence is 14 residues long. This rearrangement joins TRBV7-2 to TRBJ2-7; maybe TRBD1 (5 bases). The sequencing sample was made of peripheral blood. The receptor comes from a young man with COVID-19, enrolled during active disease. In DNA form, the CDR3 reads TGTGCCAGCAGCTTAGGTATCACAGGATCCGAGCAGTACTTC. Its protein is CASSLGITGSEQYF.